Each of the 20 T cell receptor beta chains below was sequenced from the same sample in a study of blood T cell repertoires in COVID-19. Sequenced by immunoSEQ multiplex PCR; TCRdb stores in-frame clones only, minus some. The sample includes around 77,000 clones, roughly 87% of them seen just once. Material: peripheral blood. All receptors come from a human donor in a cohort sampled during active COVID-19.

This sequence joins TRBV7-2 and TRBJ1-1; maybe TRBD1 (5 bases). The CDR3 covers 14 residues. Trimming cost V 4 bases and J 4 bases, with 13 bases left between them. Germline V gives CDR1 SGHTA, CDR2 FQGNSA. CDR3 residues: CASSSGHWSTEAFF. In nucleotides, the CDR3 is TGTGCCAGCAGCTCCGGACACTGGAGCACTGAAGCTTTCTTT.

The V and J genes are TRBV18 and TRBJ1-5, with D hard to call. V gave up 3 bases and J gave up 4 bases, with 7 bases separating them. Germline values: CDR1 KGHSH, CDR2 LQKENI. CDR3 length equals 13 residues. For the CDR3, the DNA is TGTGCCAGCTCACCCTCAGATAATCAGCCCCAGCATTTT. As protein: CASSPSDNQPQHF.

The chain carries TRBV2 and TRBJ2-7, with TRBD1 as a possible D gene (5 bases). The length of the CDR3 is 11 residues. V lost 5 bases and J lost 4, with 6 bases in between. From germline, CDR1 is SNHLY and CDR2 FYNNEI. Written as DNA, the CDR3 is TGTGCCAGCAGTACAGGATACGAGCAGTACTTC. Translation gives CASSTGYEQYF.

The V gene is TRBV5-1, the J gene TRBJ2-7; perhaps TRBD1 as D (6 bases). The CDR3 has 13 amino acids. V lost 3 bases to trimming and J lost 7 bases, with 14 bases between them. Germline lookup yields CDR1 SGHRS and CDR2 YFSETQ. CDR3 protein: CASSSRQDGEQYF. In nucleotides, the CDR3 is TGCGCCAGCAGCTCTCGACAGGACGGGGAGCAGTACTTC.

The rearrangement links TRBV20-1 to TRBJ2-3; the D is unclear. With 3 bases removed from V and 2 bases from J, the gap between germline ends came to 12 bases. This CDR3 has 14 amino acids. CDR1 is DFQATT and CDR2 is SNEGSKA in the germline V gene (reference sequence). The CDR3 region has the DNA TGCAGTGCTAGTGGACCTAGAAACACAGATACGCAGTATTTT. Protein product: CSASGPRNTDTQYF.

The chain links TRBV15 to TRBJ2-4; D call uncertain. V was pared by 1 base and J by 4 bases, with 8 bases between. The CDR3 is 14 amino acids. CDR1 and CDR2 from the germline V gene are LNHNV and YYDKDF (reference sequence). Here the CDR3 reads CATSRGVEKNIQYF. The CDR3 nucleotides are TGTGCCACCAGCAGAGGGGTGGAGAAAAACATTCAGTACTTC. Variable domain in full (rest from reference TRBV15 and TRBJ2-4): DAMVIQNPRYQVTQFGKPVTLSCSQTLNHNVMYWYQQKSSQAPKLLFHYYDKDFNNEADTPDNFQSRRPNTSFCFLDIRSPGLGDTAMYLCATSRGVEKNIQYFGAGTRLSVL.

The rearrangement uses TRBV12-3 or TRBV12-4 and TRBJ2-5; D ambiguous. Trimming shortened V by 6 bases and J by 5 bases, and 10 bases separated the two germline ends. The CDR3 totals 12 residues. The CDR3 coding sequence is TGTGCCAGCAGCCGGTCTTGGGAGACCCAGTACTTC. The encoded protein is CASSRSWETQYF.

The rearrangement links TRBV21-1 to TRBJ1-5; TRBD1 is the table's D call and was not checked against the DNA. TRBV21-1 is flagged as a pseudogene. The CDR3 extends over 15 amino acids. CDR3 protein: CASSPGQGDGQPQHF. The CDR3 nucleotides are TGTGCCAGCAGCCCCGGACAGGGTGACGGTCAGCCCCAGCATTTT.

The chain combines TRBV2 with TRBJ1-1; D not resolved. Trimming took off 9 bases at V and 0 bases at J, with 11 bases between the two ends. CDR1 is SNHLY, CDR2 FYNNEI, per germline. The length of the CDR3 is 13 residues. The CDR3 DNA follows: TGTGCCAGGTCCGTGGAGTTGAACACTGAAGCTTTCTTT. It encodes CARSVELNTEAFF.

This clone was seen only a few times. The chain combines TRBV2 with TRBJ2-7; D gene unclear. V was pared by 3 bases and J by 2 bases, with 14 bases between. The CDR3 has 15 residues. Germline CDR1 is SNHLY and CDR2 is FYNNEI. In DNA form, the CDR3 reads TGTGCCAGCAGTGAGTCCAGGTCAACACCCTACGAGCAGTACTTC. Protein: CASSESRSTPYEQYF.

The chain has TRBV6-5 and TRBJ2-3; 7 nucleotides agree with TRBD2. V shed 7 bases, J shed 1 base, and the junction held 8 bases outside the gene matches. Germline-derived CDR1 and CDR2 are MNHEY and SVGAGI. There are 15 residues in the CDR3. This CDR3 reads CASTKPGGGTDTQYF. The CDR3, as DNA: TGTGCCAGCACCAAACCGGGGGGAGGCACAGATACGCAGTATTTT.

The rearrangement links TRBV5-4 to TRBJ2-7; D unresolved. Germline V gene data show CDR1 as SGHNT and CDR2 as YYREEE (reference sequence). This CDR3 has 12 amino acids. V was cut by 0 bases and J by 6 bases, with 7 bases left in between. The CDR3 spells CASSLVPSEQYF. CDR3 DNA: TGTGCCAGCAGCTTGGTCCCCAGCGAGCAGTACTTC.

The chain recombines TRBV19 with TRBJ2-7; perhaps TRBD1 as D (5 bases). V lost 4 bases to trimming and J lost 1 base, with 14 bases between them. CDR1 LNHDA and CDR2 SQIVND come from the germline V gene (reference sequence). The CDR3 is 15 amino acids. CDR3: CASSSGAGLSYEQYF. The CDR3 nucleotides are TGTGCCAGTAGTAGTGGGGCTGGGCTGTCCTACGAGCAGTACTTC.

There are a few counts of this clone. This rearrangement joins TRBV5-1 to TRBJ2-7, with TRBD2 as a possible D gene (6 bases). The germline V gene encodes CDR1 SGHRS and CDR2 YFSETQ. This CDR3 spans 13 amino acids. The V end was cut by 7 bases, the J end by 4 bases, with 15 bases between. The chain's CDR3 is CASARGMEYEQYF. Written as DNA, the CDR3 is TGCGCCAGCGCCCGGGGGATGGAATACGAGCAGTACTTC.

The rearrangement joins TRBV6-5 to TRBJ2-1; 8 positions match TRBD2. After removal of 5 bases from V and 6 bases from J, the junction contained 6 bases not matched to a gene. Looked up from germline, CDR1 is MNHEY and CDR2 is SVGAGI. This CDR3 has 14 amino acids. The CDR3 here is CASSLYGGGNEQFF. CDR3 DNA: TGTGCCAGCAGTCTCTACGGGGGGGGCAATGAGCAGTTCTTC.

The CDR3 loop reads CASSQQGGNSPLHF. The CDR3 DNA is TGTGCCAGCAGCCAACAGGGAGGGAATTCACCCCTCCACTTT. This chain uses TRBV9 with TRBJ1-6; D perhaps matches TRBD1 (6 bases). CDR1 and CDR2 (germline): SGDLS, YYNGEE. The V end was cut by 4 bases, the J end by 7 bases, with 12 bases between. The CDR3 extends over 14 amino acids. Full variable domain (missing parts from reference TRBV9 and TRBJ1-6): DSGVTQTPKHLITATGQRVTLRCSPRSGDLSVYWYQQSLDQGLQFLIQYYNGEERAKGNILERFSAQQFPDLHSELNLSSLELGDSALYFCASSQQGGNSPLHFGNGTRLTVT.

CDR3 amino acids: CASSQDITGVGNQPQHF. The CDR3, as DNA: TGTGCCAGCAGCCAAGATATCACAGGGGTCGGAAATCAGCCCCAGCATTTT. The V call is TRBV3-1 (or the pseudogene TRBV3-2), the J call TRBJ1-5; 7 bases align to TRBD1. The ends lost 0 bases at V and 4 bases at J; junction bases unmatched: 9. The germline V gene has CDR1 LGHDT and CDR2 YNNKEL (reference sequence). The CDR3 runs to 17 residues.

The rearrangement joins TRBV29-1 to TRBJ2-1, with 15 bases identical to TRBD2. CDR3 size: 16 residues. The germline gives CDR1 SQVTM, CDR2 ANQGSEA. After removal of 2 bases from V and 7 bases from J, the junction contained 6 bases not matched to a gene. CDR3 sequence: CSVEKGLAGGLNEQFF. CDR3 coding DNA: TGCAGCGTTGAAAAGGGACTAGCGGGGGGCTTAAATGAGCAGTTCTTC.

The CDR3 DNA follows: TGTGCCAGCAGTGACGAACTTATGACAGGAATCGGCGAGCAGTACTTC. It yields the protein CASSDELMTGIGEQYF. The chain is built from TRBV6-1 and TRBJ2-7; D possibly corresponds to TRBD1 (6 bases). The V end was cut by 3 bases, the J end by 6 bases, with 21 bases between. In germline, CDR1 is MNHNS, CDR2 SASEGT. CDR3 size: 16 residues.

The chain uses TRBV11-2 and TRBJ1-2; 8 bases align to TRBD1. The CDR3 extends over 16 amino acids. The germline V gene has CDR1 SGHAT and CDR2 FQNNGV. After removal of 4 bases from V and 8 bases from J, the junction contained 15 bases not matched to a gene. CDR3 in amino acids: CASSSTLGQGIGGYTF. The CDR3 bases are TGTGCCAGCAGCTCGACCCTAGGACAGGGAATTGGGGGCTACACCTTC.